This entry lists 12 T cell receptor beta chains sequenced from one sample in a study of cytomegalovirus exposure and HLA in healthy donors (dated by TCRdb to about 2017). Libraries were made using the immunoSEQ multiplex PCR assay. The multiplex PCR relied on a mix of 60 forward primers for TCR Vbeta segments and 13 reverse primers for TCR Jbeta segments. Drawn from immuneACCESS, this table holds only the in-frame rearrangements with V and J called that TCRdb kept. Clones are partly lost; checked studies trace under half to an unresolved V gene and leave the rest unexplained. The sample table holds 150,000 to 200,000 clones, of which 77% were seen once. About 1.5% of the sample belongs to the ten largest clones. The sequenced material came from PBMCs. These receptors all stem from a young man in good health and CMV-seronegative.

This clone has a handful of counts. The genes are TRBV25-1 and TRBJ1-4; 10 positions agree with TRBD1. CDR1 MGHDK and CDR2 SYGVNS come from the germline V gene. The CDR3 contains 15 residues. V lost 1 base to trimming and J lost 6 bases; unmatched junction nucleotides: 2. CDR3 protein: CASSEFGTGDEKLFF. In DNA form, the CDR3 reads TGTGCCAGCAGTGAATTCGGGACAGGGGATGAAAAACTGTTTTTT.

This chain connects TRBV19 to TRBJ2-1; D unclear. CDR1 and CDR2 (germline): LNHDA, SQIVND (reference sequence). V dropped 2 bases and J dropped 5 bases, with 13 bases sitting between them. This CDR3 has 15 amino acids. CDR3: CASSIRLYSHNEQFF. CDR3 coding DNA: TGTGCCAGTAGTATAAGACTCTATAGCCACAATGAGCAGTTCTTC.

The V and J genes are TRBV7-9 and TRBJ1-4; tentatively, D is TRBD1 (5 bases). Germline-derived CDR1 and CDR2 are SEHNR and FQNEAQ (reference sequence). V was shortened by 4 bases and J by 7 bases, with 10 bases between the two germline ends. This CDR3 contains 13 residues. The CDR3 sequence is CASSSVGGEKLFF. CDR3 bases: TGTGCCAGCAGCTCAGTGGGGGGTGAAAAACTGTTTTTT.

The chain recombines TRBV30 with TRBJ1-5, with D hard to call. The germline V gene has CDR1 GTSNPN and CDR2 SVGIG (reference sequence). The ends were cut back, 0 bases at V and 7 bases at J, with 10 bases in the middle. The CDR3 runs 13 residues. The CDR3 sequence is CAWSVAPKQPQHF. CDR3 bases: TGTGCCTGGAGTGTAGCGCCCAAGCAGCCCCAGCATTTT.

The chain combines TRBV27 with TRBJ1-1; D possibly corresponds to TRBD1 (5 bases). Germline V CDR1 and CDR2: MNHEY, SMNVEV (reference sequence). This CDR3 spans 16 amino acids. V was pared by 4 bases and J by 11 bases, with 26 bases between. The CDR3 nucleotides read TGTGCCAGCAGTTCTAACACCCCCACAGGCTGGGTTATCGCTTTCTTT. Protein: CASSSNTPTGWVIAFF.

CDR3 sequence: CASAPRFGGDTQYF. CDR3 nucleotide sequence: TGTGCTAGCGCCCCGAGATTCGGGGGTGATACGCAGTATTTT. The J gene is TRBJ2-3, the V gene TRBV7-7, with D possibly matching TRBD2 (6 bases). The CDR3 is 14 residues long. Germline V gene lookup returns CDR1 SSHAT and CDR2 FNYEAQ (reference sequence).

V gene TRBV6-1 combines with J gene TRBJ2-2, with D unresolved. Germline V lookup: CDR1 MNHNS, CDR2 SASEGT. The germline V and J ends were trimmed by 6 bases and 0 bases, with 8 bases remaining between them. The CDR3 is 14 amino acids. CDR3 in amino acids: CASSFEPNTGELFF. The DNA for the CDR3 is TGTGCCAGCAGCTTTGAGCCGAACACCGGGGAGCTGTTTTTT.

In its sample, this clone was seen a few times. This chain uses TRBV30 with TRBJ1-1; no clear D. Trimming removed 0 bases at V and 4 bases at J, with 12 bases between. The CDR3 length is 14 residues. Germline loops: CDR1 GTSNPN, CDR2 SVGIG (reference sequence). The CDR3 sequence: CAWSVGRSGTEAFF. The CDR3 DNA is TGTGCCTGGAGTGTAGGCCGATCGGGCACTGAAGCTTTCTTT. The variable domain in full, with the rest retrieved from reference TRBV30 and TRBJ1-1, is SQTIHQWPATLVQPVGSPLSLECTVEGTSNPNLYWYRQAAGRGLQLLFYSVGIGQISSEVPQNLSASRPQDRQFILSSKKLLLSDSGFYLCAWSVGRSGTEAFFGQGTRLTVV.

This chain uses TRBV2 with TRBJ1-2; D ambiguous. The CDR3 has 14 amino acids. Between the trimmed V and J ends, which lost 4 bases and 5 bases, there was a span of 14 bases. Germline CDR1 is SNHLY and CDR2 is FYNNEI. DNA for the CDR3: TGTGCCAGCAGTGCCAGTCCCTCTTATTATGGCTACACCTTC. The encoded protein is CASSASPSYYGYTF.

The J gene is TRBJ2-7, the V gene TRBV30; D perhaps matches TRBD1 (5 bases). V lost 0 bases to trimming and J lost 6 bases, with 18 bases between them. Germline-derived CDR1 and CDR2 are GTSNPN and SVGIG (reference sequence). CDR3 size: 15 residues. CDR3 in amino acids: CAWSVLTAARSEQYF. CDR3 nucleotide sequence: TGTGCCTGGAGTGTATTGACAGCAGCTAGGAGCGAGCAGTACTTC.

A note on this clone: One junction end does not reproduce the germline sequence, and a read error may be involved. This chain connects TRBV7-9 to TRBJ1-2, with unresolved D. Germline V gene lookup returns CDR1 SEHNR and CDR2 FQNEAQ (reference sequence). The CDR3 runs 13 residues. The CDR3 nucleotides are TGTTCCAGCAGCTTGCATACCAGCTATGGCTACACCTTC. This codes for CSSSLHTSYGYTF.

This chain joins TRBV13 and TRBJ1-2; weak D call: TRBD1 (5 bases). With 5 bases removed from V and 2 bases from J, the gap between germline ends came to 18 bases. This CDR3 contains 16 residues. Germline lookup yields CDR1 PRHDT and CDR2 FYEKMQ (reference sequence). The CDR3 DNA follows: TGTGCCAGCAGCCCCGTAGTCGTGGCAGGGAACTATGGCTACACCTTC. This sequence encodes CASSPVVVAGNYGYTF.